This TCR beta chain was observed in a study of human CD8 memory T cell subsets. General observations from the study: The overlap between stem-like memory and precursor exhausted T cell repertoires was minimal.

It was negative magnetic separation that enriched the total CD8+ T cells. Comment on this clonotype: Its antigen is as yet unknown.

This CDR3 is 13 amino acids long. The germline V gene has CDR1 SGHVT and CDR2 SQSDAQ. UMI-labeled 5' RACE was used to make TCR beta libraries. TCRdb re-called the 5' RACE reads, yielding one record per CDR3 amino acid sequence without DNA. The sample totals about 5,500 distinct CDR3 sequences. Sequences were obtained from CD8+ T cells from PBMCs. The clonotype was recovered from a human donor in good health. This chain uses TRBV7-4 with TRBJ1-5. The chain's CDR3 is CASSLRGNQPQHF.